Listed below are T cell receptor beta chains from one sample, sequenced in a study of T-cell reconstitution after alpha-beta-depleted transplantation in children. TCRdb re-called the PCR reads with MiXCR, one entry per CDR3 protein. The profile shows 200,000 to 250,000 distinct CDR3 sequences, under 8.5% of them singletons. This sample comprised PBMCs, obtained before TCRalphabeta/CD19-depleted stem cell transplant. The source is a boy younger than 10 with acute lymphoblastic leukemia, due to receive a stem cell transplant. Each CDR3 is given with its conserved first and last residue. The order of the fields is J gene, D gene, V gene, clone size, CDR3 DNA, CDR3 protein. D genes are given only for firm matches. Where a row states a size, it is once, few, many or the class of an expanded clone; other rows omit it.

J gene: TRBJ2-1
D gene: NA
V gene: TRBV18
clone size: NA
CDR3 DNA: TGTGCCAGCTCACCAACTAGACGGTATGAGCAGTTCTTC
CDR3 protein: CASSPTRRYEQFF

J gene: TRBJ1-1
D gene: NA
V gene: TRBV7-9
clone size: few
CDR3 DNA: TGTGCCAGCAGCTTGGACGGGGAGAACACTGAAGCTTTCTTT
CDR3 protein: CASSLDGENTEAFF

J gene: TRBJ2-1
D gene: TRBD1
V gene: TRBV2
clone size: few
CDR3 DNA: TGTGCCAGCAGGGTCAACCCGGGACAGGCTGACAATGAGCAGTTCTTC
CDR3 protein: CASRVNPGQADNEQFF

J gene: TRBJ2-3
D gene: NA
V gene: TRBV27
clone size: few
CDR3 DNA: TGTGCCAGCAGTTTCAGCCTACCACCAGATACGCAGTATTTT
CDR3 protein: CASSFSLPPDTQYF

J gene: TRBJ2-7
D gene: NA
V gene: TRBV5-1
clone size: many
CDR3 DNA: TGCGCCAGCAGCTTGTGGTTCGGACAGACCTACGAGCAGTACTTC
CDR3 protein: CASSLWFGQTYEQYF

J gene: TRBJ2-2
D gene: NA
V gene: TRBV11-2
clone size: many
CDR3 DNA: TGTGCCAGCAGCTTGGAGGGGGGGAGGGATACGAACACCGGGGAGCTGTTTTTT
CDR3 protein: CASSLEGGRDTNTGELFF

J gene: TRBJ2-3
D gene: NA
V gene: TRBV20-1
clone size: many
CDR3 DNA: TGCAGTGCTAGGGAACAGGTTGATCCCAATACGCAGTATTTT
CDR3 protein: CSAREQVDPNTQYF

J gene: TRBJ1-2
D gene: NA
V gene: TRBV29-1
clone size: many
CDR3 DNA: TGCAGCGTTGAAGATCTAGGGGTCTATGGCTACACCTTC
CDR3 protein: CSVEDLGVYGYTF

J gene: TRBJ1-2
D gene: NA
V gene: TRBV29-1
clone size: few
CDR3 DNA: TGCAGCGTTGAAGACTCGGGGGGTGTTATCTATGGCTACACCTTC
CDR3 protein: CSVEDSGGVIYGYTF

J gene: TRBJ2-1
D gene: NA
V gene: TRBV9
clone size: many
CDR3 DNA: TGTGCCAGCAACCGAGACGCTCACAATGAGCAGTTCTTC
CDR3 protein: CASNRDAHNEQFF

J gene: TRBJ2-1
D gene: TRBD1
V gene: TRBV20-1
clone size: NA
CDR3 DNA: TGCAGTGCTAGAGTTCCAATACGGGACAGGGGGACCCTCGCCTACAATGAGCAGTTCTTC
CDR3 protein: CSARVPIRDRGTLAYNEQFF

J gene: TRBJ2-3
D gene: TRBD2
V gene: TRBV7-9
clone size: many
CDR3 DNA: TGTGCCAGCAGCTCGCTAGCGGGAGGTATCACAGATACGCAGTATTTT
CDR3 protein: CASSSLAGGITDTQYF

J gene: TRBJ1-2
D gene: NA
V gene: TRBV7-2
clone size: few
CDR3 DNA: TGTGCCAGCAGCTTAGTTGGGCAGGACACTGGCTACACCTTC
CDR3 protein: CASSLVGQDTGYTF

J gene: TRBJ1-2
D gene: NA
V gene: TRBV24-1
clone size: NA
CDR3 DNA: TGTGCCACCAGTGATCGCCGCGGACAGCTCTATGGCTACACCTTC
CDR3 protein: CATSDRRGQLYGYTF

J gene: TRBJ2-3
D gene: NA
V gene: TRBV5-1
clone size: many
CDR3 DNA: TGCGCCAGCAGCTTTAACCAGGGAGACACAGATACGCAGTATTTT
CDR3 protein: CASSFNQGDTDTQYF

J gene: TRBJ2-1
D gene: NA
V gene: TRBV29-1
clone size: many
CDR3 DNA: TGCAGCGGAACCCCCGCAGCTTTCAATGAGCAGTTCTTC
CDR3 protein: CSGTPAAFNEQFF

J gene: TRBJ1-1
D gene: NA
V gene: TRBV20-1
clone size: NA
CDR3 DNA: TGCAGTGCTAGAGGACCTGGTAGCGGAAACACTGAAGCTTTCTTT
CDR3 protein: CSARGPGSGNTEAFF

J gene: TRBJ1-2
D gene: NA
V gene: TRBV28
clone size: NA
CDR3 DNA: TGTGCCAGCGACTTTGGGGGGGCGCGAGGCTACACCTTC
CDR3 protein: CASDFGGARGYTF

J gene: TRBJ2-5
D gene: NA
V gene: TRBV10-3
clone size: many
CDR3 DNA: TGTGCCATCAGTGACCTACGGGGCGGAGAGACCCAGTACTTC
CDR3 protein: CAISDLRGGETQYF

J gene: TRBJ2-1
D gene: TRBD2
V gene: TRBV6-1
clone size: NA
CDR3 DNA: TGTGCCAGCAGTCGGACTAGCGGGGGGGCTTATTGGAATGAGCAGTTCTTC
CDR3 protein: CASSRTSGGAYWNEQFF

J gene: TRBJ2-6
D gene: NA
V gene: TRBV9
clone size: NA
CDR3 DNA: TGTGCCAGCGAAAAGACGGGCTCTGGGGCCAACGTCCTGACTTTC
CDR3 protein: CASEKTGSGANVLTF

J gene: TRBJ2-1
D gene: NA
V gene: TRBV13
clone size: NA
CDR3 DNA: TGTGCCAGCAGAATCGAAACCGGGTCCTCATTCTCCTACAATGAGCAGTTCTTC
CDR3 protein: CASRIETGSSFSYNEQFF

J gene: TRBJ2-3
D gene: NA
V gene: TRBV12-3/TRBV12-4
clone size: many
CDR3 DNA: TGTGCCAGCAGTTTAGAGGCAGGTCAAGATACGCAGTATTTT
CDR3 protein: CASSLEAGQDTQYF

J gene: TRBJ1-4
D gene: NA
V gene: TRBV4-3
clone size: many
CDR3 DNA: TGCGCCAGCAGGCGGCAGGGTACTAATGAAAAACTGTTTTTT
CDR3 protein: CASRRQGTNEKLFF

J gene: TRBJ2-1
D gene: NA
V gene: TRBV7-2
clone size: NA
CDR3 DNA: TGTGCCAGCAGCTCCCGGGCCTATGTAGGCAATGAGCAGTTCTTC
CDR3 protein: CASSSRAYVGNEQFF

J gene: TRBJ2-7
D gene: NA
V gene: TRBV7-8
clone size: many
CDR3 DNA: TGTGCCAGCAGCTTAATGGGGGGAGCACTTCACAACTACGAGCAGTACTTC
CDR3 protein: CASSLMGGALHNYEQYF

J gene: TRBJ2-7
D gene: TRBD2
V gene: TRBV6-5
clone size: many
CDR3 DNA: TGTGCCAGCAGTTACGGCGGGGGCTCCTACGAGCAGTACTTC
CDR3 protein: CASSYGGGSYEQYF

J gene: TRBJ2-5
D gene: TRBD2
V gene: TRBV5-1
clone size: few
CDR3 DNA: TGCGCCAGCAGCCCTGGACTAGCGGGGGGCCTTCAAGAGACCCAGTACTTC
CDR3 protein: CASSPGLAGGLQETQYF

J gene: TRBJ2-7
D gene: NA
V gene: TRBV29-1
clone size: many
CDR3 DNA: TGCAGCGTTCGGACGGATACCTACGAGCAGTACTTC
CDR3 protein: CSVRTDTYEQYF

J gene: TRBJ2-1
D gene: TRBD1
V gene: TRBV7-2
clone size: NA
CDR3 DNA: TGTGCCAGCAGCTTAGCGCCCTCTGGCAGGGGGCAAGGCGATGAGCAGTTCTTC
CDR3 protein: CASSLAPSGRGQGDEQFF

J gene: TRBJ1-1
D gene: TRBD1
V gene: TRBV12-3/TRBV12-4
clone size: NA
CDR3 DNA: TGTGCCAGCAGTCCCCGGACAGGGGAGGTTATGAACACTGAAGCTTTCTTT
CDR3 protein: CASSPRTGEVMNTEAFF

J gene: TRBJ2-1
D gene: NA
V gene: TRBV21-1
clone size: many
CDR3 DNA: TGTGCCAGCATCCCCTCCGGTTTTGGCAATTACAATGAGCAGTTCTTC
CDR3 protein: CASIPSGFGNYNEQFF

J gene: TRBJ2-2
D gene: NA
V gene: TRBV20-1
clone size: many
CDR3 DNA: TGCAGTGCTAGCGAGGGGGAGTACACCGGGGAGCTGTTTTTT
CDR3 protein: CSASEGEYTGELFF

J gene: TRBJ2-1
D gene: NA
V gene: TRBV11-2
clone size: few
CDR3 DNA: TGTGCCAGCAGCCATTTCTGGCCAGTACCGGCTTCCGAGAATGAGCAGTTCTTC
CDR3 protein: CASSHFWPVPASENEQFF

J gene: TRBJ2-5
D gene: NA
V gene: TRBV25-1
clone size: few
CDR3 DNA: TGTGCCAGCTCCCCCACGAACACCTTACAAGAGACCCAGTACTTC
CDR3 protein: CASSPTNTLQETQYF

J gene: TRBJ1-2
D gene: NA
V gene: TRBV5-1
clone size: NA
CDR3 DNA: TGCGCCAGCAGCGAGGACCCAAAACATGGCTACACCTTC
CDR3 protein: CASSEDPKHGYTF

J gene: TRBJ2-3
D gene: NA
V gene: TRBV7-8
clone size: many
CDR3 DNA: TGTGCCAGCAGCTCCCCCCTGACAGATACGCAGTATTTT
CDR3 protein: CASSSPLTDTQYF

J gene: TRBJ2-3
D gene: TRBD2
V gene: TRBV24-1
clone size: few
CDR3 DNA: TGTGCCACCAGTGACTGGACTAGCGGCACAGATACGCAGTATTTT
CDR3 protein: CATSDWTSGTDTQYF

J gene: TRBJ2-7
D gene: NA
V gene: TRBV27
clone size: many
CDR3 DNA: TGTGCCAGCAGTCCCTCGGGGAGTGCCTACGAGCAGTACTTC
CDR3 protein: CASSPSGSAYEQYF

J gene: TRBJ1-1
D gene: NA
V gene: TRBV29-1
clone size: many
CDR3 DNA: TGCAGCGTCGACAGTAGGAACACTGAAGCTTTCTTT
CDR3 protein: CSVDSRNTEAFF

J gene: TRBJ2-1
D gene: NA
V gene: TRBV11-2
clone size: many
CDR3 DNA: TGTGCCAGCAGCGTAACTAAGCGGCCTACCTACAATGAGCAGTTCTTC
CDR3 protein: CASSVTKRPTYNEQFF